The present entry profiles one TCR beta chain with its context. The data were obtained in a study of T cell changes during pregnancy in multiple sclerosis. TCRdb's copy holds only in-frame clones and misses some; the assay was immunoSEQ multiplex PCR. The table shows 68,000 or so clones, with about 90% occurring only once. CDR3 length: 15 residues. Germline CDR1 reads LNHDA; CDR2 reads SQIVND (reference sequence). Trimming pared 3 bases from V and 0 bases from J, leaving 9 bases between. The source material was peripheral blood, sampled in the second trimester of pregnancy. The chain joins TRBV19 to TRBJ2-4, with D possibly TRBD1 on 6 matching bases. This TCR was recovered from a female donor with multiple sclerosis, enrolled in a pregnancy study. CDR3 nucleotides: TGTGCCAGTAGTATCCCCAGGGGAGCCAAAAACATTCAGTACTTC. Encoded protein: CASSIPRGAKNIQYF.